The rows below give T cell receptor beta chains drawn from one sample of a study of response to subunit inactivated influenza vaccine. MiXCR was run by TCRdb on the RT-PCR reads, yielding one entry per CDR3 protein. The sample has approximately 500,000 distinct CDR3 sequences, roughly 13% seen once. The source was PBMCs from blood, collected roughly 47 days after vaccination. The origin of the receptors is a middle-aged man who received an inactivated influenza vaccine. Both conserved end residues are part of each CDR3. The D gene is left open where the match is weak. Not all rows give a size; the values are once, few, many and, for expanded clones, a class.

clone_size,v_call,d_call,j_call,cdr3_aa,cdr3_nt
few,TRBV29-1,NA,TRBJ2-2,CSVDSPNTGELFF,TGCAGCGTTGACAGCCCGAACACCGGGGAGCTGTTTTTT
many,TRBV12-3/TRBV12-4,NA,TRBJ2-1,CASSSGFGGYNEQFF,TGTGCCAGCAGTTCGGGGTTTGGGGGATACAATGAGCAGTTCTTC
few,TRBV28,TRBD2,TRBJ2-5,CASSFLGGASGKETQYF,TGTGCCAGCAGTTTCCTCGGTGGGGCTAGCGGTAAAGAGACCCAGTACTTC
many,TRBV7-2,NA,TRBJ1-2,CASSLPLNYGYTF,TGTGCCAGCAGCTTACCCTTAAACTATGGCTACACCTTC
NA,TRBV20-1,NA,TRBJ2-3,CSASLAKGGPDTQYF,TGCAGTGCTAGTCTGGCGAAGGGGGGGCCAGATACGCAGTATTTT
NA,TRBV10-3,TRBD2,TRBJ2-1,CAICTVTSGRNSYNEQFF,TGTGCCATCTGCACCGTTACTAGCGGGAGGAACTCCTACAATGAGCAGTTCTTC
NA,TRBV12-3/TRBV12-4,NA,TRBJ2-4,CASSPKGGGLTKNIQYF,TGTGCCAGCAGCCCCAAGGGAGGGGGCCTTACCAAAAACATTCAGTACTTC
few,TRBV5-6,NA,TRBJ1-1,CASSSGQQLHTEAFF,TGTGCCAGCAGCTCCGGACAGCAACTGCACACTGAAGCTTTCTTT
NA,TRBV28,TRBD2,TRBJ2-7,CASSYGRREQYF,TGTGCCAGCAGTTACGGGAGGAGGGAGCAGTACTTC
few,TRBV12-3/TRBV12-4,NA,TRBJ2-7,CASKDWGYEQYF,TGTGCCAGCAAGGATTGGGGCTACGAGCAGTACTTC
NA,TRBV7-8,TRBD2,TRBJ2-6,CASSRLQGLAGDGANVLTF,TGTGCCAGCAGCCGCCTACAGGGACTAGCGGGAGATGGGGCCAACGTCCTGACTTTC
NA,TRBV20-1,TRBD1,TRBJ2-7,CSARDLGGQDSYEQYF,TGCAGTGCTAGAGATCTGGGTGGACAGGACTCCTACGAGCAGTACTTC
few,TRBV12-3/TRBV12-4,NA,TRBJ2-5,CASSLSQGTRGQYF,TGTGCCAGCAGTTTGTCCCAGGGGACCAGGGGCCAGTACTTC
few,TRBV4-2,TRBD1,TRBJ2-7,CASSQDYGTGHYEQYF,TGTGCCAGCAGCCAAGATTATGGGACAGGGCACTACGAGCAGTACTTC
many,TRBV5-1,TRBD2,TRBJ2-2,CASSLVWSTSGNTGELFF,TGCGCCAGCAGCTTGGTGTGGAGCACTAGCGGGAACACCGGGGAGCTGTTTTTT
NA,TRBV6-1,TRBD1,TRBJ1-6,CASRAGQGGSPLHF,TGTGCCAGCAGGGCCGGACAGGGAGGTTCACCCCTCCACTTT
NA,TRBV12-3/TRBV12-4,NA,TRBJ2-2,CAICPALFSQDTGELFF,TGTGCCATCTGCCCCGCCCTTTTTAGCCAGGACACCGGGGAGCTGTTTTTT
few,TRBV25-1,NA,TRBJ2-3,CASSGDKGVTDTQYF,TGTGCCAGCAGTGGGGACAAGGGGGTCACAGATACGCAGTATTTT
NA,TRBV5-1,TRBD2,TRBJ2-1,CASSGGLAGVLYDEQFF,TGCGCCAGCAGCGGGGGGCTAGCGGGAGTCTTGTATGATGAGCAGTTCTTC
NA,TRBV20-1,NA,TRBJ2-1,CSARVGTVNEQFF,TGCAGTGCTAGAGTCGGGACTGTCAATGAGCAGTTCTTC
many,TRBV5-6,NA,TRBJ2-7,CASSWTQGEQYF,TGTGCCAGCAGCTGGACACAGGGCGAGCAGTACTTC
many,TRBV24-1,TRBD2,TRBJ2-1,CATSDRASGRAYNEQFF,TGTGCCACCAGTGATAGGGCTAGCGGGAGGGCCTACAATGAGCAGTTCTTC
NA,TRBV6-5,NA,TRBJ2-5,CASSYSIQNRDRETQYF,TGTGCCAGCAGTTACTCGATCCAAAACAGGGATCGGGAGACCCAGTACTTC
many,TRBV28,NA,TRBJ1-4,CASHRDEKLFF,TGTGCCAGTCATAGGGATGAAAAACTGTTTTTT
few,TRBV6-5,NA,TRBJ2-1,CASSYGGVAVEQFF,TGTGCCAGCAGTTACGGTGGGGTAGCGGTTGAGCAGTTCTTC
few,TRBV7-3,TRBD2,TRBJ2-6,CASSSSGRRSGANVLTF,TGTGCCAGCAGCTCTAGCGGGAGGCGCTCTGGGGCCAACGTCCTGACTTTC
NA,TRBV6-2/TRBV6-3,NA,TRBJ2-3,CASGVSTDTQYF,TGTGCCAGCGGCGTTAGCACAGATACGCAGTATTTT
NA,TRBV3-1,NA,TRBJ2-5,CASSQVKTGTQYF,TGTGCCAGCAGCCAAGTTAAGACGGGGACCCAGTACTTC
NA,TRBV12-3/TRBV12-4,NA,TRBJ1-3,CASKDSSSGNTIYF,TGTGCCAGCAAGGACTCGAGCTCTGGAAACACCATATATTTT
NA,TRBV29-1,NA,TRBJ1-4,CSVATGATNEKLFF,TGCAGCGTTGCTACAGGAGCAACTAATGAAAAACTGTTTTTT
many,TRBV24-1,TRBD1,TRBJ2-3,CATSDLKGAADTQYF,TGTGCCACCAGTGATTTGAAGGGGGCAGCAGATACGCAGTATTTT
many,TRBV5-1,TRBD1,TRBJ2-2,CASSIQQGNGELFF,TGCGCCAGCAGCATCCAACAGGGGAATGGGGAGCTGTTTTTT
few,TRBV20-1,TRBD2,TRBJ2-1,CSARGGGFVKDENEQFF,TGCAGTGCTAGAGGGGGGGGTTTTGTAAAGGATGAGAATGAGCAGTTCTTC
few,TRBV5-1,TRBD2,TRBJ2-1,CASSLTSGGPRNEQFF,TGCGCCAGCAGCTTGACTAGCGGGGGGCCACGCAATGAGCAGTTCTTC
NA,TRBV6-1,NA,TRBJ1-1,CASSVYFEAFF,TGTGCCAGCAGTGTTTATTTCGAAGCTTTCTTT
few,TRBV27,NA,TRBJ2-1,CASSLNWAGLAYNEQFF,TGTGCCAGCAGTTTAAATTGGGCAGGACTGGCCTACAATGAGCAGTTCTTC
few,TRBV5-1,TRBD1,TRBJ2-7,CASSFLTGGAYEQYF,TGCGCCAGCAGCTTCCTAACAGGGGGCGCATACGAGCAGTACTTC
NA,TRBV2,TRBD1,TRBJ2-2,CASRDRGRPGELFF,TGTGCCAGCCGGGACAGGGGAAGACCGGGGGAGCTGTTTTTT
NA,TRBV4-2,NA,TRBJ2-3,CASSQGSGQNTDTQYF,TGTGCCAGCAGCCAAGGTTCTGGCCAAAACACAGATACGCAGTATTTT
few,TRBV6-1,TRBD1,TRBJ1-4,CASRPADRVNEKLFF,TGTGCCAGCAGACCTGCAGACAGGGTGAATGAAAAACTGTTTTTT
few,TRBV3-1,NA,TRBJ1-2,CASSQDGGSYTF,TGTGCCAGCAGCCAAGATGGTGGAAGCTACACCTTC
NA,TRBV28,TRBD1,TRBJ1-5,CASSFGTAPQPQHF,TGTGCCAGCAGTTTCGGGACAGCCCCTCAGCCCCAGCATTTT
few,TRBV7-6,NA,TRBJ2-7,CASSLGRGGPYEQYF,TGTGCCAGCAGCTTAGGGCGGGGTGGACCTTACGAGCAGTACTTC
NA,TRBV5-5,NA,TRBJ2-3,CASSLGDSDTQYF,TGTGCCAGCAGCTTGGGGGATTCAGATACGCAGTATTTT
NA,TRBV15,TRBD1,TRBJ1-4,CATSRLGQSNEKLFF,TGTGCCACCAGCAGATTGGGACAGAGTAATGAAAAACTGTTTTTT
few,TRBV6-2/TRBV6-3,NA,TRBJ2-7,CASSYEWQGSYEQYF,TGTGCCAGCAGTTATGAATGGCAGGGTTCCTACGAGCAGTACTTC
few,TRBV20-1,NA,TRBJ2-3,CSARDQGRVQYF,TGCAGTGCTAGAGATCAGGGCAGGGTGCAGTATTTT
NA,TRBV6-5,TRBD1,TRBJ2-2,CASSYSRPGQGSAGELFF,TGTGCCAGCAGTTACTCGAGACCGGGACAGGGTTCCGCCGGGGAGCTGTTTTTT
few,TRBV5-4,TRBD2,TRBJ2-5,CASSLGLAGGPRETQYF,TGTGCCAGCAGCTTGGGACTAGCGGGAGGGCCCCGGGAGACCCAGTACTTC
few,TRBV11-2,TRBD2,TRBJ2-1,CASSFRSRLAGGGYNEQFF,TGTGCCAGCAGCTTCCGAAGCCGACTAGCGGGGGGCGGCTACAATGAGCAGTTCTTC
many,TRBV15,NA,TRBJ2-3,CATSRRASPSTDTQYF,TGTGCCACCAGCAGAAGGGCTAGCCCGAGCACAGATACGCAGTATTTT
NA,TRBV10-3,TRBD1,TRBJ2-3,CATLPGWTGDVDTQYF,TGTGCCACCCTGCCTGGGTGGACAGGGGATGTAGATACGCAGTATTTT
few,TRBV12-3/TRBV12-4,TRBD2,TRBJ2-7,CASSLSLAGVAYEQYF,TGTGCCAGCAGTTTAAGCCTAGCGGGAGTTGCGTACGAGCAGTACTTC
NA,TRBV12-3/TRBV12-4,TRBD1,TRBJ1-6,CASSSGTGGRNSPLHF,TGTGCCAGCAGTTCCGGGACAGGGGGCCGTAATTCACCCCTCCACTTT